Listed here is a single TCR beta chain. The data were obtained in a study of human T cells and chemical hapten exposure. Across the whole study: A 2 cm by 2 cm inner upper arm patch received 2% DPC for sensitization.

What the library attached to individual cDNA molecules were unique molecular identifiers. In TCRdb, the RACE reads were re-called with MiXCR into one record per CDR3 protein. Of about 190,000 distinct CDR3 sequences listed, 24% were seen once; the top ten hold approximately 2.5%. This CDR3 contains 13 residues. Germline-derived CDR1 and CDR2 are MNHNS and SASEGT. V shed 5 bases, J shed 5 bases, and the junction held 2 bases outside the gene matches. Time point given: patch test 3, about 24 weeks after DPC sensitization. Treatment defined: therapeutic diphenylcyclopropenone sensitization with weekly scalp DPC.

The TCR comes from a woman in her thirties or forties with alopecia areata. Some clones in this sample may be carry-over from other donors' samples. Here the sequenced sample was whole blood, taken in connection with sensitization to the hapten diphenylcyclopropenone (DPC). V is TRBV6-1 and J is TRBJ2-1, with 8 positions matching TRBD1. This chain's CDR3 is CASSRTGNNEQFF. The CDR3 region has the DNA TGTGCCAGCAGTCGGACAGGGAACAATGAGCAGTTCTTC.